These T cell receptor beta chains were read from a single sample in a study of beta chain features in type 1 diabetes. Using immunoSEQ multiplex PCR, the repertoire was profiled, and TCRdb retains in-frame clones only, with some absent. The table records 640,000 or so clones, around an eighth of them present only once. The sample was naive CD4+ T cells from blood. The source of these receptors is a man between 18 and 35 years old with type 1 diabetes. Each CDR3 is given with its conserved first and last residue. D genes are given only for firm matches. Rows may omit the clone size; those that give it use once, few, many or a size class.

J gene	D gene	clone size	V gene	CDR3 DNA	CDR3 protein
TRBJ2-7	-	-	TRBV2	TGTGCCAGCAGCCCAACTACACAGGGTGCACGCGAGCAGTACTTC	CASSPTTQGAREQYF
TRBJ2-3	-	-	TRBV7-3	TGTGCCAGCAGCTTAGGGCCCCCGGGGAGCACAGATACGCAGTATTTT	CASSLGPPGSTDTQYF
TRBJ2-2	-	-	TRBV4-2	TGTGCCAGCAGCCAACTAGATACCGGGGAGCTGTTTTTT	CASSQLDTGELFF
TRBJ2-7	-	few	TRBV6-5	TGTGCCAGCAGTTACTCGATAGGACCCTACGAGCAGTACTTC	CASSYSIGPYEQYF
TRBJ2-5	TRBD1	-	TRBV6-1	TGTGCCAGCAGTGAAGCGGGACAGCGCGGGGAGACCCAGTACTTC	CASSEAGQRGETQYF
TRBJ2-3	-	-	TRBV21-1	TGTGCCAGCAGCACCCCTGCGGGGAGTCAGGATACGCAGTATTTT	CASSTPAGSQDTQYF
TRBJ1-2	TRBD1	few	TRBV7-6	TGTGCCAGCAGCTTAGAGGACAGGGCCTATGGCTACACCTTC	CASSLEDRAYGYTF
TRBJ2-5	-	few	TRBV4-1	TGCGCCAGCAGCCAAGATCGCGGGACCCAGTACTTC	CASSQDRGTQYF
TRBJ1-6	-	-	TRBV11-3	TGTGCCAGCAGGCCTCCGGCATCACCCCTCCACTTT	CASRPPASPLHF
TRBJ1-2	-	-	TRBV30	TGTGCCTGGACCCCATCCTGGGCAGGGGCTAATGGCTACACCTTC	CAWTPSWAGANGYTF
TRBJ1-4	-	-	TRBV6-1	TGTGCCAGCAGTGAAGCGGCTCAAACTAATGAAAAACTGTTTTTT	CASSEAAQTNEKLFF
TRBJ2-3	TRBD1	few	TRBV9	TGTGCCAGCAGCGTAGAGACAGGGGTATTGAGCACAGATACGCAGTATTTT	CASSVETGVLSTDTQYF
TRBJ2-1	-	few	TRBV5-6	TGTGCCAGCAGCTTGCATGGGGGAACGATGGGTGAGCAGTTCTTC	CASSLHGGTMGEQFF
TRBJ1-2	-	few	TRBV2	TGTGCCAGCAGTGACCTTCATTCGCTATATGGCTACACCTTC	CASSDLHSLYGYTF
TRBJ2-5	TRBD2	few	TRBV10-3	TGTGCCACCCTGGGGGGGCAAGAGACCCAGTACTTC	CATLGGQETQYF
TRBJ2-7	TRBD2	-	TRBV2	TGTGCCGGCATAGCGGGGGGAACCTCCTACGAGCAGTACTTC	CAGIAGGTSYEQYF
TRBJ1-1	-	-	TRBV21-1	TGTGCCAGCAGCCATTGGGACGGATGCATGAACACTGAAGCTTTCTTT	CASSHWDGCMNTEAFF
TRBJ2-7	-	few	TRBV30	TGTGCCTGGAGTGTATCCCGGTACTACGAGCAGTACTTC	CAWSVSRYYEQYF
TRBJ1-1	TRBD1	-	TRBV10-3	TGTGCCATCAGCCCCGGGACAGGAGCCACTGAAGCTTTCTTT	CAISPGTGATEAFF
TRBJ2-7	-	-	TRBV18	TGTGCCAGCCGAACCCGGGACTCCCGAGAGCAGTACTTC	CASRTRDSREQYF
TRBJ2-6	-	few	TRBV5-4	TGTGCCAGCAGCTTTGGACAGTCCGGGGCCAACGTCCTGACTTTC	CASSFGQSGANVLTF
TRBJ2-3	TRBD2	-	TRBV27	TGTGCCAGCAGCACCTACGGGGGGGCCGGAGATACGCAGTATTTT	CASSTYGGAGDTQYF
TRBJ2-5	TRBD1	few	TRBV2	TGTGCCAGCAGCGAGGAGGACAGGCTCCAAGAGACCCAGTACTTC	CASSEEDRLQETQYF
TRBJ2-1	TRBD1	few	TRBV30	TGTGCCTGGGGGACAGGGGTTCAACTATCCTACAATGAGCAGTTCTTC	CAWGTGVQLSYNEQFF
TRBJ2-1	TRBD2	few	TRBV29-1	TGCAGCGCTACGACTAGCGGTTACAATGAGCAGTTCTTC	CSATTSGYNEQFF
TRBJ2-1	TRBD2	-	TRBV6-5	TGTGCCAGCAGTTTAACTAGCGGAGGGGGTGAGCAGTTCTTC	CASSLTSGGGEQFF
TRBJ2-4	-	few	TRBV5-6	TGTGCCAGCAGCATTGACACGCTATCTGGAGACATTCAGTACTTC	CASSIDTLSGDIQYF